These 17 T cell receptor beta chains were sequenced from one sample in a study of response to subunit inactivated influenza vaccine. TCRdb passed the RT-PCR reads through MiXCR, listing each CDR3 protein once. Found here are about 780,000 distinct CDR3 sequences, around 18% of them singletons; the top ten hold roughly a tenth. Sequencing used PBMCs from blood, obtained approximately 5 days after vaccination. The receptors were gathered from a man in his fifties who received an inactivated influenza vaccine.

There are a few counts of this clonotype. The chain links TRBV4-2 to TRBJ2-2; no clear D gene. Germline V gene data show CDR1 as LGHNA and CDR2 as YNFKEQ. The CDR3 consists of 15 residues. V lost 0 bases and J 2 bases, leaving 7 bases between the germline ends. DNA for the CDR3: TGTGCCAGCAGCCAAGATCGACTCAACACCGGGGAGCTGTTTTTT. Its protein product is CASSQDRLNTGELFF.

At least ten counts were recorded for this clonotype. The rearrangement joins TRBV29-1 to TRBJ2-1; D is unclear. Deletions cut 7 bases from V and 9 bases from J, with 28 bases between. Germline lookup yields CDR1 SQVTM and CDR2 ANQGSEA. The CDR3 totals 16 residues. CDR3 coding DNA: TGCAGCGCTACCATCCAAGGTGGCTCCCTTCCCTCTGAGCAGTTCTTC. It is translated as CSATIQGGSLPSEQFF.

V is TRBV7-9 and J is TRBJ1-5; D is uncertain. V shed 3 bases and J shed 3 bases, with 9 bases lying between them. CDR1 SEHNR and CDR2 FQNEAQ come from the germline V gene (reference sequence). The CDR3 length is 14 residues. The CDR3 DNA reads TGTGCCAGCAGCTTTGGCCTAGACAATCAGCCCCAGCATTTT. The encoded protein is CASSFGLDNQPQHF.

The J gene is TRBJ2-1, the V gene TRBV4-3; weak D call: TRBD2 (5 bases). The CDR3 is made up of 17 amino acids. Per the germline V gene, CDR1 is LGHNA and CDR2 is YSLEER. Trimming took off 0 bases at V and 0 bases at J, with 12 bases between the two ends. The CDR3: CASSQEPTRGSYNEQFF. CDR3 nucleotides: TGCGCCAGCAGCCAAGAACCGACTCGGGGCTCCTACAATGAGCAGTTCTTC.

The CDR3 spells CSANLRDRGYEQYF. The DNA of the CDR3 is TGCAGTGCTAATCTCCGGGACAGGGGCTACGAGCAGTACTTC. This chain connects TRBV20-1 to TRBJ2-7, with 10 nucleotides matching TRBD1. Germline V gene lookup returns CDR1 DFQATT and CDR2 SNEGSKA (reference sequence). The CDR3 is 14 amino acids. The V segment lost 4 bases and the J segment 3 bases; nucleotides outside the gene matches: 6.

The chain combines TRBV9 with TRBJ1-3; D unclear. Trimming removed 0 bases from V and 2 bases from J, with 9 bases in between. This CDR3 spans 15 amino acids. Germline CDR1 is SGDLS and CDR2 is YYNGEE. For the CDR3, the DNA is TGTGCCAGCAGCGTAGCTTTGGCAGCTGGAAACACCATATATTTT. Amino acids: CASSVALAAGNTIYF.

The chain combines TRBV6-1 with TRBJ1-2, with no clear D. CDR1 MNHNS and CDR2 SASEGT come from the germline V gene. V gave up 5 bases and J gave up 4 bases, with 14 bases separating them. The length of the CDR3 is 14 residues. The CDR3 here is CASSPPGRFYGYTF. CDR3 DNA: TGTGCCAGCAGTCCCCCTGGCCGGTTCTATGGCTACACCTTC.

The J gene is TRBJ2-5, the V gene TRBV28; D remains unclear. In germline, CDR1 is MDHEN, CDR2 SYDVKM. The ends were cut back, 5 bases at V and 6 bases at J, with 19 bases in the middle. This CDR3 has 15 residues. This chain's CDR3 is CASSLPALASKTQYF. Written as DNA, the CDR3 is TGTGCCAGCAGTCTCCCTGCTCTGGCTAGTAAGACCCAGTACTTC.

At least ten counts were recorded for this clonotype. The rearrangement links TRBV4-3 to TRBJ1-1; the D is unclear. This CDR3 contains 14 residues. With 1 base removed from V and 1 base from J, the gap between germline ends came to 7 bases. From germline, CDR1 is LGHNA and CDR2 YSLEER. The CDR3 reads CASSQVLSNTEAFF. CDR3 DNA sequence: TGCGCCAGCAGCCAAGTATTGTCGAACACTGAAGCTTTCTTT.

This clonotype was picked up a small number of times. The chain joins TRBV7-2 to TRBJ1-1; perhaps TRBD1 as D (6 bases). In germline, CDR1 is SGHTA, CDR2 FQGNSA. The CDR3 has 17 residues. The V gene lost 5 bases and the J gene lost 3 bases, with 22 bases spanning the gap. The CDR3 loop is CASSPRRRKGEDTEAFF. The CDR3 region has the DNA TGTGCCAGCAGCCCCCGGAGAAGGAAGGGGGAGGACACTGAAGCTTTCTTT.

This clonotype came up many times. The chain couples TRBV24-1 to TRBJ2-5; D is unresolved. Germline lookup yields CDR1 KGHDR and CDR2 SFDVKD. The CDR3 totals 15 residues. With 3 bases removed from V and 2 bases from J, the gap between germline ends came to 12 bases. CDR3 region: CATSDSGRPQETQYF. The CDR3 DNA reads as TGTGCCACCAGTGATAGTGGACGGCCTCAAGAGACCCAGTACTTC.

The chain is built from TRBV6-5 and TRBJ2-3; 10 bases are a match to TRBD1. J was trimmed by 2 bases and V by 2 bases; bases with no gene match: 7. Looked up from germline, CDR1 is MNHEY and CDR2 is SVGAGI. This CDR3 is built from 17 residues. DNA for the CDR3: TGTGCCAGCAGTTACGGGCGCGGGACAGGGGTCACAGATACGCAGTATTTT. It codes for CASSYGRGTGVTDTQYF.

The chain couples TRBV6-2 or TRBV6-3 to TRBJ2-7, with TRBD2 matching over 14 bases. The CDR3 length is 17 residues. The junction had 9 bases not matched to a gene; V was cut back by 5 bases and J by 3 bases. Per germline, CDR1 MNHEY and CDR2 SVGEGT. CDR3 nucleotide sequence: TGTGCCAGCAGTCCCGCCAAGACTAGCGGGAGGGTCTACGAGCAGTACTTC. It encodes CASSPAKTSGRVYEQYF.

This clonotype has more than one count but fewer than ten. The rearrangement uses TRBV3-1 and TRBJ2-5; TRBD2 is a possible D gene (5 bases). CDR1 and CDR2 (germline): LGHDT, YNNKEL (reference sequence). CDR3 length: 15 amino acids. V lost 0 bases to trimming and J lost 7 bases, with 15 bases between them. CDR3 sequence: CASSQESLSGWTQYF. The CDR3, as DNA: TGTGCCAGCAGCCAAGAAAGTCTTTCGGGGTGGACCCAGTACTTC.

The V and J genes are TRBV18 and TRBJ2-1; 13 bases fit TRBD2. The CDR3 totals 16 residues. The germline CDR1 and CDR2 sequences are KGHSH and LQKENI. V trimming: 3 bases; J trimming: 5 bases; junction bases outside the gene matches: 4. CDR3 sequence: CASSPRLAGGHNEQFF. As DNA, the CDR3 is TGTGCCAGCTCACCCCGACTAGCGGGGGGACACAATGAGCAGTTCTTC. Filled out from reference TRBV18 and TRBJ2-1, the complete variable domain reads NAGVMQNPRHLVRRRGQEARLRCSPMKGHSHVYWYRQLPEEGLKFMVYLQKENIIDESGMPKERFSAEFPKEGPSILRIQQVVRGDSAAYFCASSPRLAGGHNEQFFGPGTRLTVL.

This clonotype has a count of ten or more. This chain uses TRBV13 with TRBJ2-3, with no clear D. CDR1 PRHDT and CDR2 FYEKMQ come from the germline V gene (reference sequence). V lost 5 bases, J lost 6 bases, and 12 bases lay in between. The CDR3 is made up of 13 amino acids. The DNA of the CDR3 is TGTGCCAGCAGCCGCGGCCACACGGATACGCAGTATTTT. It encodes CASSRGHTDTQYF.

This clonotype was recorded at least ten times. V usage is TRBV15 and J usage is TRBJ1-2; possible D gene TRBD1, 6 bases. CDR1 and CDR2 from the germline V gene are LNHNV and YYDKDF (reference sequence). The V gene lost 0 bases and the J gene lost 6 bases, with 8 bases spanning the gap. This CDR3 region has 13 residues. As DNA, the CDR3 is TGTGCCACCAGCAGAGAGCAGGGGAATGGCTACACCTTC. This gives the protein CATSREQGNGYTF.